This T cell receptor beta chain was captured in a study of T-cell reconstitution after alpha-beta-depleted transplantation in children. The J segment lost 3 bases and the V segment lost 5 bases, leaving 5 bases of the junction unmatched. The CDR3 has 15 amino acids. A TCRbeta library incorporating unique molecular identifiers was prepared. One entry per CDR3 protein, called by TCRdb with MiXCR from the PCR reads. The table records some 290,000 distinct CDR3 sequences, around 25% of them present only once. This clonotype has at least ten counts. Specimen: PBMCs, mostly from graft donor cells, collected 180 days after TCRalphabeta/CD19-depleted stem cell transplant. The chain carries TRBV12-3 or TRBV12-4 and TRBJ2-3, with 10 bases that match TRBD2. The TCR was taken from a male patient between 10 and 17 years old who had a stem cell transplant for acute lymphoblastic leukemia, so the T cells may come from the graft donor. CDR3 nucleotide sequence: TGTGCCAGCAGTCCCGCTAGCGGGAGTACAGATACGCAGTATTTT. Translated, it gives CASSPASGSTDTQYF.